The 12 T cell receptor beta chains reported below all come from one sample, sequenced in a study of T cell repertoires in ileal Crohn's disease. The table came from immunoSEQ multiplex PCR; TCRdb's copy has only in-frame clones and leaves some out. Among around 4,100 clones, 76% were seen once, and the ten largest hold approximately 16%. The sequencing input was ileal tissue. Receptors originate from an adult with Crohn's disease.

This chain links TRBV5-4 with TRBJ1-1, with a possible D match to TRBD1 (6 bases). The CDR3 loop spans 17 amino acids. V was pared by 2 bases and J by 1 base, with 18 bases between. CDR1 and CDR2 (germline): SGHNT, YYREEE (reference sequence). The CDR3: CASSFRIGGARNTEAFF. In DNA, the CDR3 is TGTGCCAGCAGCTTCAGGATCGGGGGGGCCAGGAACACTGAAGCTTTCTTT.

The CDR3 is CASSLLGTGNMNTEAFF. The CDR3 coding sequence is TGTGCCAGCAGTTTATTAGGGACAGGGAACATGAACACTGAAGCTTTCTTT. J is TRBJ1-1 and V is TRBV28; 9 bases agree with TRBD1. Per the germline V gene, CDR1 is MDHEN and CDR2 is SYDVKM. The CDR3 sequence is 17 residues long. Trimming took 1 base from V and 0 from J; bases not matched to a gene: 6.

The genes are TRBV10-1 and TRBJ1-1; D remains unclear. Germline CDR1 and CDR2: WNHNN and SYGVQD (reference sequence). The CDR3 length is 13 residues. The germline V and J ends were trimmed by 3 bases and 0 bases, with 5 bases remaining between them. In DNA, the CDR3 is TGCGCCAGCAGTGACCCAGTGAACACTGAAGCTTTCTTT. Translated: CASSDPVNTEAFF.

In this sample, this clone turned up a few times. V usage is TRBV29-1 and J usage is TRBJ2-3; 8 nucleotides agree with TRBD1. In germline, CDR1 is SQVTM, CDR2 ANQGSEA. CDR3 size: 14 residues. J gave up 0 bases and V 6 bases, and 5 bases lay outside the gene matches. CDR3 loop: CSVNDRGSTDTQYF. CDR3 in DNA: TGCAGCGTAAATGACAGGGGTAGCACAGATACGCAGTATTTT.

The chain recombines TRBV10-1 with TRBJ2-7, with 7 bases aligning to TRBD1. This CDR3 spans 17 amino acids. CDR1 is WNHNN and CDR2 is SYGVQD in the germline V gene (reference sequence). Trimming at V came to 8 bases and at J to 1 base, leaving 17 bases not matched to a gene. The CDR3 nucleotides are TGCGCCAGCCGTGGAAACAGGGGCCGCCTATTTTCCTACGAGCAGTACTTC. It encodes CASRGNRGRLFSYEQYF.

The rearrangement joins TRBV7-2 to TRBJ2-4; 9 nucleotides line up with TRBD2. Germline V gene sequence: CDR1 SGHTA, CDR2 FQGNSA. Losses at the gene ends were 6 bases for V and 6 bases for J; bases not matched to a gene: 3. The CDR3 runs to 13 residues. The CDR3 bases are TGTGCCAGCAGAGGTAGCGGGGGAAACATTCAGTACTTC. This encodes CASRGSGGNIQYF.

V gene TRBV13 combines with J gene TRBJ1-4; D is unclear. V gave up 5 bases and J gave up 1 base, with 14 bases separating them. Germline CDR1 PRHDT, CDR2 FYEKMQ (reference sequence). CDR3 size: 16 residues. CDR3 bases: TGTGCCAGCAGCACGACGAAGGCGGGAACTAATGAAAAACTGTTTTTT. Translated: CASSTTKAGTNEKLFF.

A few counts support this clone. The J gene is TRBJ2-1, the V gene TRBV19, with TRBD2 matching 11 bases. V lost 4 bases to trimming and J lost 7 bases; unmatched junction nucleotides: 6. Germline loops: CDR1 LNHDA, CDR2 SQIVND (reference sequence). CDR3 length equals 15 residues. Here the CDR3 reads CASSNSGGAGNEQFF. CDR3 in DNA: TGTGCCAGTAGTAATAGCGGGGGGGCGGGAAATGAGCAGTTCTTC.

The J gene is TRBJ1-5, the V gene TRBV11-2; D ambiguous. The CDR3 has 14 residues. Germline values: CDR1 SGHAT, CDR2 FQNNGV. Trimming removed 2 bases at V and 6 bases at J, with 11 bases between. CDR3 coding DNA: TGTGCCAGCAGCTTAACGGGGAATAGTCAGCCCCAGCATTTT. This translates into CASSLTGNSQPQHF.

The rearrangement joins TRBV6-6 to TRBJ2-1; TRBD2 aligns across 12 bases. With V trimmed by 6 bases and J by 3 bases, 3 bases remained unmatched. This CDR3 has 15 amino acids. From germline, CDR1 is MNHNY and CDR2 SVGAGI (reference sequence). The CDR3 sequence: CASRGLAGFYNEQFF. DNA for the CDR3: TGTGCCAGCAGGGGACTAGCGGGTTTCTACAATGAGCAGTTCTTC.

The gene calls are TRBV2 and TRBJ1-2; 7 bases fit TRBD1. Germline V CDR1 and CDR2: SNHLY, FYNNEI. The junction had 9 bases not matched to a gene; V was cut back by 9 bases and J by 8 bases. The CDR3 is made up of 12 amino acids. CDR3: CARRQGVRGYTF. DNA for the CDR3: TGTGCCAGGAGACAGGGCGTTCGCGGCTACACCTTC. The variable domain in full, completed from reference TRBV2 and TRBJ1-2, reads EPEVTQTPSHQVTQMGQEVILRCVPISNHLYFYWYRQILGQKVEFLVSFYNNEISEKSEIFDDQFSVERPDGSNFTLKIRSTKLEDSAMYFCARRQGVRGYTFGSGTRLTVV.

The CDR3 protein is CASSFNQNEKLFF. As DNA, the CDR3 is TGTGCCAGCAGCTTTAACCAGAATGAAAAACTGTTTTTT. The chain couples TRBV7-8 to TRBJ1-4; D gene uncertain. The CDR3 spans 13 residues. Trimming pared 3 bases from V and 5 bases from J, leaving 7 bases between. The germline V gene encodes CDR1 SGHVS and CDR2 FQNEAQ.